This is a list of T cell receptor beta chains from one sample in a study of blood T cell repertoires in COVID-19. This table comes from immunoSEQ multiplex PCR, and its TCRdb copy is limited to in-frame clones, with some not included. The sample includes 200,000 to 250,000 clones, approximately 90% seen only once; the top ten take about 1.2%. The source material was PBMCs or T cells enriched from blood (not recorded which). All receptors come from a man aged 25-40 years who had recovered from COVID-19. CDR3s include the opening cysteine and the closing phenylalanine or tryptophan. The D gene is left open where the match is weak. Clone sizes are given selectively: once, few, many, or a class where the clone is expanded.

v_call	clone_size	d_call	j_call	cdr3_nt	cdr3_aa
TRBV2	-	-	TRBJ2-2	TGTGCCAGCACCCAGGAGCAGGGGAACACCGGGGAGCTGTTTTTT	CASTQEQGNTGELFF
TRBV7-2	-	TRBD1	TRBJ2-5	TGTGCCAGCAGCTTGACCCGGGACAGACAAGAGACCCAGTACTTC	CASSLTRDRQETQYF
TRBV27	-	-	TRBJ1-2	TGTGCCAGCAGGGGTCTGGGGGGGTCAAACTATGGCTACACCTTC	CASRGLGGSNYGYTF
TRBV18	-	-	TRBJ1-2	TGTGCCAGCTCACCGGCCGCGGGGGCTGTGGACTATGGCTACACCTTC	CASSPAAGAVDYGYTF
TRBV13	few	TRBD1	TRBJ1-5	TGTGCCAGCAGCATCGGGACAGGGAATCAGCCCCAGCATTTT	CASSIGTGNQPQHF
TRBV4-1	-	TRBD1	TRBJ2-5	TGCGCCAGCAGCCAGTCCCGGGACAGGGGGCGCATGGGAGAGACCCAGTACTTC	CASSQSRDRGRMGETQYF
TRBV9	-	TRBD2	TRBJ2-1	TGTGCCAGCAGCCCCCGGGAGGCGGGAGCGAGGTCCTACAATGAGCAGTTCTTC	CASSPREAGARSYNEQFF
TRBV27	-	TRBD2	TRBJ2-3	TGTGCCAGCAGTATCATAGCGGGAGGGCCAGCAGATACGCAGTATTTT	CASSIIAGGPADTQYF
TRBV15	-	-	TRBJ2-7	TGTGCCACCAGCAGAGGTGGAGGGGCCCCCTACGAGCAGTACTTC	CATSRGGGAPYEQYF
TRBV25-1	-	TRBD1	TRBJ1-1	TGTGCCAGCAGTGAACAGACAGGGTTCTTCGCTGAAGCTTTCTTT	CASSEQTGFFAEAFF